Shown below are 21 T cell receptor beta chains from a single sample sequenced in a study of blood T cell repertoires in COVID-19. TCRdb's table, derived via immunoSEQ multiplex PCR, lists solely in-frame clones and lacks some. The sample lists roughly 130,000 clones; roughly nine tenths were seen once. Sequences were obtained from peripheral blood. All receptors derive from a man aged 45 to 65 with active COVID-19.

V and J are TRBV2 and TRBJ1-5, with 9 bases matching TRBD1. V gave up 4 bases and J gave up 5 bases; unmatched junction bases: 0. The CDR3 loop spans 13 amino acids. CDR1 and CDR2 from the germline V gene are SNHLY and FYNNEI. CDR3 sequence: CASSGTGDQPQHF. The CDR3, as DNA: TGTGCCAGCAGTGGGACAGGGGATCAGCCCCAGCATTTT.

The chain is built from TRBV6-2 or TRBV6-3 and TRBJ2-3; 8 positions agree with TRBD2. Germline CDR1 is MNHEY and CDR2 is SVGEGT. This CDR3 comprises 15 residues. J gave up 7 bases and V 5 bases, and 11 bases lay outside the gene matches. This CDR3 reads CASSIAGTRVNTQYF. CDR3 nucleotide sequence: TGTGCCAGCAGTATCGCCGGGACTAGAGTTAATACGCAGTATTTT.

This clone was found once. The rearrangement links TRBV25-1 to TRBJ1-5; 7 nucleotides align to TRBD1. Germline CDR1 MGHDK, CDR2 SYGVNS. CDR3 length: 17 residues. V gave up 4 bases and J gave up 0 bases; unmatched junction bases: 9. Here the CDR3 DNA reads TGTGCCAGCAGTGCCGCCTCGGACAGGTTTAGCAATCAGCCCCAGCATTTT. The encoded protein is CASSAASDRFSNQPQHF.

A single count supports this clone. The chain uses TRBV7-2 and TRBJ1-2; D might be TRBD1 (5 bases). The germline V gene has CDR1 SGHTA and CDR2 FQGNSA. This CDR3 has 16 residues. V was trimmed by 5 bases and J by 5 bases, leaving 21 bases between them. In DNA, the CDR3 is TGTGCCAGCAGCGCTCCAGGAGGGGACGGATCATATGGCTACACCTTC. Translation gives CASSAPGGDGSYGYTF.

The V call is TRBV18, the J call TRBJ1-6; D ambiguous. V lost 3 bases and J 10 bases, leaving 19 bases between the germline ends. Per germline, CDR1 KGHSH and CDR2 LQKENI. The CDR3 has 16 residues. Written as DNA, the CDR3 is TGTGCCAGCTCACCGCTCGAAATTAATACAGTGTCACCCCTCCACTTT. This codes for CASSPLEINTVSPLHF.

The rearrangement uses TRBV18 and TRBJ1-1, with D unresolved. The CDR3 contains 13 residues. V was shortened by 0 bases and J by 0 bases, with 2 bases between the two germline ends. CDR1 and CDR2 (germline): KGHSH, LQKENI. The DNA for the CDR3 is TGTGCCAGCTCACCACCTATGAACACTGAAGCTTTCTTT. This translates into CASSPPMNTEAFF.

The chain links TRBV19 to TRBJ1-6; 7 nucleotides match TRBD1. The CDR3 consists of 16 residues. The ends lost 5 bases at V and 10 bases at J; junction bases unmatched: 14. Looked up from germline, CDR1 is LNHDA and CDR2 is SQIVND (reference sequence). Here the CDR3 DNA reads TGTGCCAGTAGTTCAATCCTGACAGGGATTGGATCACCCCTCCACTTT. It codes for CASSSILTGIGSPLHF.

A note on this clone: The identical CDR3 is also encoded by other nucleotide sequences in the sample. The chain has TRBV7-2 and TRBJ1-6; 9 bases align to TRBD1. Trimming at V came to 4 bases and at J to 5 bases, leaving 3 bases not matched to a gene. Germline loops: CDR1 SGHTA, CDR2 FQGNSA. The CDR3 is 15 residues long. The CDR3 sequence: CASSSRTGDNSPLHF. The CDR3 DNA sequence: TGTGCCAGCAGCTCCAGGACAGGGGATAATTCACCCCTCCACTTT.

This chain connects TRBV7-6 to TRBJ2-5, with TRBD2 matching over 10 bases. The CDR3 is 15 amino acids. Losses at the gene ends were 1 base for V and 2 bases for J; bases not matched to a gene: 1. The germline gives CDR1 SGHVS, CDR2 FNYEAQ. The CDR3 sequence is CASSLETSGQETQYF. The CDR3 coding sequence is TGTGCCAGCAGCTTAGAGACTAGCGGGCAAGAGACCCAGTACTTC.

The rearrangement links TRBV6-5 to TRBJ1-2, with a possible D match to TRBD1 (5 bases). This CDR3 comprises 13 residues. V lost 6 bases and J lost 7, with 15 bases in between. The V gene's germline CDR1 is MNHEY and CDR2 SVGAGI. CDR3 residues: CASRPTGSSGYTF. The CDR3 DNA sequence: TGTGCCAGCAGACCAACAGGATCATCTGGCTACACCTTC.

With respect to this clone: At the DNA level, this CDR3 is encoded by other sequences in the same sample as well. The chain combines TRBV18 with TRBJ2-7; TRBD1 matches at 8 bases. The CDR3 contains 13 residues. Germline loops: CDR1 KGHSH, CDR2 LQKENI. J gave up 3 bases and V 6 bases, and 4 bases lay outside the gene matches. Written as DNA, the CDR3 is TGTGCCAGCTCGCCTGGGACAGGCTACGAGCAGTACGTC. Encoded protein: CASSPGTGYEQYV.

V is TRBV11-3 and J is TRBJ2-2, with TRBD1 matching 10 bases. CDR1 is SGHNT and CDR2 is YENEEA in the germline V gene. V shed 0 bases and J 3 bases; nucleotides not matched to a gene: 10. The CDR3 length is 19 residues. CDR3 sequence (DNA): TGTGCCAGCAGCTTAGAGATTTATGGACAGGGGGAGTACACCGGGGAGCTGTTTTTT. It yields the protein CASSLEIYGQGEYTGELFF.

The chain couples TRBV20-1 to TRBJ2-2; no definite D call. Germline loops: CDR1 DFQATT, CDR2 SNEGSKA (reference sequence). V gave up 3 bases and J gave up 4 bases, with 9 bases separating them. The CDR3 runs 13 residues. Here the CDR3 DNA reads TGCAGTGCTAGTGTACAGACCACCGGGGAGCTGTTTTTT. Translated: CSASVQTTGELFF.

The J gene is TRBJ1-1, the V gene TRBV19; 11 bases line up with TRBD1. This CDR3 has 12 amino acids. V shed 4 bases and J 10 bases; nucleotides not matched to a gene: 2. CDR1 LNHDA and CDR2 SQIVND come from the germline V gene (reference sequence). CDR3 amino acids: CASSTGTGGAFF. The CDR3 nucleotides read TGTGCCAGTAGTACCGGGACAGGGGGAGCTTTCTTT.

CDR3 sequence reads: CASSEGLAGGELFF. The DNA for the CDR3 is TGTGCCAGCAGTGAAGGACTAGCGGGCGGGGAGCTGTTTTTT. V and J are TRBV2 and TRBJ2-2; 10 nucleotides line up with TRBD2. The trim removed 1 base at V and 7 bases at J, leaving 0 bases unmatched. In germline, CDR1 is SNHLY, CDR2 FYNNEI. The CDR3 length is 14 residues.

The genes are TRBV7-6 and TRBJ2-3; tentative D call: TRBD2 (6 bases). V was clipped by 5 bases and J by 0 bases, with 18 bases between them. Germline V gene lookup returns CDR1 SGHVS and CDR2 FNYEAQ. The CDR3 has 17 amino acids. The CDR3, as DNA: TGTGCCAGCAGCCCCGGGAGCCCTGGCTCTAGCACAGATACGCAGTATTTT. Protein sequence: CASSPGSPGSSTDTQYF.

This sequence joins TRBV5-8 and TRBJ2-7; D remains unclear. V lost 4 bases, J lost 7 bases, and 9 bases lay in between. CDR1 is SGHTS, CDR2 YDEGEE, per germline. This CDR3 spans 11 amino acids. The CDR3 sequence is CASSRLEEQYF. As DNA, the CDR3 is TGTGCCAGCAGCCGGCTAGAGGAGCAGTACTTC.

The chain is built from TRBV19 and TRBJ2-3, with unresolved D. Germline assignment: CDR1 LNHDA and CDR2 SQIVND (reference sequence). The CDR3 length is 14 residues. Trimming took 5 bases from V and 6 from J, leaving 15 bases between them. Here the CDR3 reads CASSPRRSTDTQYF. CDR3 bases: TGTGCCAGTAGTCCTCGCCGTAGTACTGATACGCAGTATTTT.

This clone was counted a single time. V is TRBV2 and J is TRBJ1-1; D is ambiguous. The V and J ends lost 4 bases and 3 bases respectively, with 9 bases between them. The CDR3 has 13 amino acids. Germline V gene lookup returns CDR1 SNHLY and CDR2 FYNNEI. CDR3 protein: CASSVPTYTEAFF. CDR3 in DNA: TGTGCCAGCAGTGTTCCTACTTACACTGAAGCTTTCTTT.

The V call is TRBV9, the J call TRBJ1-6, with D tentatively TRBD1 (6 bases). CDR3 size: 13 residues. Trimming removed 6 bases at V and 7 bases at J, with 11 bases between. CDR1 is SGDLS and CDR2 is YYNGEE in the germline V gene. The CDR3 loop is CASNQGFNSPLHF. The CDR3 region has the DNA TGTGCCAGCAACCAGGGGTTCAATTCACCCCTCCACTTT.

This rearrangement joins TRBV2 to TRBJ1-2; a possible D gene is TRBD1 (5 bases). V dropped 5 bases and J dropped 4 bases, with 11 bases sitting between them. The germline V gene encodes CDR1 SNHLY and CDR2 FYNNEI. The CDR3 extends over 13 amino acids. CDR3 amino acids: CASSNDSIYGYTF. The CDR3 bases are TGTGCCAGCAGTAACGACAGTATCTATGGCTACACCTTC.